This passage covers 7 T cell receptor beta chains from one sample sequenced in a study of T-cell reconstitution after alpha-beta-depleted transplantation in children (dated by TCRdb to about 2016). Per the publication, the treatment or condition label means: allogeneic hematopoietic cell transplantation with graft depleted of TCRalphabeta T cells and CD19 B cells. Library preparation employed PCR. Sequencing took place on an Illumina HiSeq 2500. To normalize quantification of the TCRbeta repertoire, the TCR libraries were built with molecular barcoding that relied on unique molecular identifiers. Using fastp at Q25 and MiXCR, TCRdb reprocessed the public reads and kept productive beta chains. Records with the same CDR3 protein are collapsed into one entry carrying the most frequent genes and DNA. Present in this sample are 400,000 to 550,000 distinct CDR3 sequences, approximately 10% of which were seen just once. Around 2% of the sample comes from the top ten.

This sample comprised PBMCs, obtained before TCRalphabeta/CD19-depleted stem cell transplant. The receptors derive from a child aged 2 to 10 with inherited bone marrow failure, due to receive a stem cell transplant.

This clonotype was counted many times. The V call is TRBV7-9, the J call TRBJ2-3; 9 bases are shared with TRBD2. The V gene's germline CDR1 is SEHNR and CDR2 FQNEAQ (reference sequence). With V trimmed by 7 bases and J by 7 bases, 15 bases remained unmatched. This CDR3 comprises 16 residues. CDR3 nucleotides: TGTGCCAGCACCCCTTACAATATAGCGGGAGTCAATACGCAGTATTTT. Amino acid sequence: CASTPYNIAGVNTQYF. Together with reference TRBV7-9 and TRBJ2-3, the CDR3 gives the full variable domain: DTGVSQNPRHKITKRGQNVTFRCDPISEHNRLYWYRQTLGQGPEFLTYFQNEAQLEKSRLLSDRFSAERPKGSFSTLEIQRTEQGDSAMYLCASTPYNIAGVNTQYFGPGTRLTVL.

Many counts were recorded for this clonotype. The CDR3 region is CASSAEYTGELFF. The CDR3 DNA sequence: TGCGCCAGCAGCGCGGAGTACACCGGGGAGCTGTTTTTT. The V gene is TRBV5-1, the J gene TRBJ2-2; no reliable D call. V was pared by 4 bases and J by 3 bases, with 7 bases between. CDR1 and CDR2 from the germline V gene are SGHRS and YFSETQ. The CDR3 consists of 13 residues.

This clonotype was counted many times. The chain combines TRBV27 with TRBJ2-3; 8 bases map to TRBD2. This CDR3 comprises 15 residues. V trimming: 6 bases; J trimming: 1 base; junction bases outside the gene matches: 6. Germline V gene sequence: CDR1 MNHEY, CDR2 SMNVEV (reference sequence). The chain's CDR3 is CASSRTSRRTDTQYF. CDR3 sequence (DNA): TGTGCCAGCAGCAGGACTAGCAGGCGCACAGATACGCAGTATTTT.

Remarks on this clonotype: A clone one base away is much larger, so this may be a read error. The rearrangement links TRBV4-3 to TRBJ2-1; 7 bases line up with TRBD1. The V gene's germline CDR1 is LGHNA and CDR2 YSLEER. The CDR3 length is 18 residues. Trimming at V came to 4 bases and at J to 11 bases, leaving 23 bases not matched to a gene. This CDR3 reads CASSLNPADSEGAHQQFF. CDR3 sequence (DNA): TGCGCCAGCAGCCTAAACCCTGCCGATAGCGAGGGGGCCCATCAGCAGTTCTTC.

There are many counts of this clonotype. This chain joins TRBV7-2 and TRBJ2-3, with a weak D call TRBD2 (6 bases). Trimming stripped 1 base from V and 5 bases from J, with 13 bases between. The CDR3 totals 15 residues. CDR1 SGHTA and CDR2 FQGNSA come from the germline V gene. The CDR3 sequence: CASSLVAGGGDTQYF. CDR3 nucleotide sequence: TGTGCCAGCAGCTTAGTTGCCGGGGGTGGAGATACGCAGTATTTT.

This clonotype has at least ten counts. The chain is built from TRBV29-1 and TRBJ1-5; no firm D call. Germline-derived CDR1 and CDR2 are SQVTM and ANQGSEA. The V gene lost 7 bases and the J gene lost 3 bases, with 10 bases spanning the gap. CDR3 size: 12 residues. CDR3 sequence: CSAGDLNQPQHF. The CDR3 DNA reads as TGCAGCGCCGGTGACCTCAATCAGCCCCAGCATTTT.

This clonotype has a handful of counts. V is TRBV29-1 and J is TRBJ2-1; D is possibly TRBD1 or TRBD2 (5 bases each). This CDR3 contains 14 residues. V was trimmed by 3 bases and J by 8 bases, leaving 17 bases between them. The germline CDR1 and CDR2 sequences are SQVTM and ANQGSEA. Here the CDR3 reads CSVDTLLRGHEQFF. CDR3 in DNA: TGCAGCGTTGATACTCTTCTTCGGGGCCATGAGCAGTTCTTC.